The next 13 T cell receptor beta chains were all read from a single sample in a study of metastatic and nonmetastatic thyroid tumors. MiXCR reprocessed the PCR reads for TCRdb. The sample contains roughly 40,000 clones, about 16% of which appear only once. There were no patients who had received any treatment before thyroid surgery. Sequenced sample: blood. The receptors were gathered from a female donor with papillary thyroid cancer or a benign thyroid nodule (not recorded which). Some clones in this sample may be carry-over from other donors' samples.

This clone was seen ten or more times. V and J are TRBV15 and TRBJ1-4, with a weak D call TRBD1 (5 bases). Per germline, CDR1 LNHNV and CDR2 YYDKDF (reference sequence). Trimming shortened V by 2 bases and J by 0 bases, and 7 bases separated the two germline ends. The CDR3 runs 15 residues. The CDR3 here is CATSRQGATNEKLFF. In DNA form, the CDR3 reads TGTGCCACCAGCAGACAGGGAGCAACTAATGAAAAACTGTTTTTT.

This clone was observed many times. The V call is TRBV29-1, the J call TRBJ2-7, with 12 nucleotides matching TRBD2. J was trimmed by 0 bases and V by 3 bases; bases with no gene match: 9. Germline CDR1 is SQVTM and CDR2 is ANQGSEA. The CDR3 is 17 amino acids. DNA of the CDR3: TGCAGCGTTGACGGTACTAGCGGGGGGCTAAACTCCTACGAGCAGTACTTC. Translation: CSVDGTSGGLNSYEQYF.

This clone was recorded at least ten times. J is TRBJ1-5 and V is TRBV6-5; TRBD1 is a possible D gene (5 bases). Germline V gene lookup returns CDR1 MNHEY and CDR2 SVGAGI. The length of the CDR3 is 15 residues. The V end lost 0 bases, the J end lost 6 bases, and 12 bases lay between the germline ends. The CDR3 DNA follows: TGTGCCAGCAGTTACTCAGTAGGGGTCGGTCAGCCCCAGCATTTT. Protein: CASSYSVGVGQPQHF.

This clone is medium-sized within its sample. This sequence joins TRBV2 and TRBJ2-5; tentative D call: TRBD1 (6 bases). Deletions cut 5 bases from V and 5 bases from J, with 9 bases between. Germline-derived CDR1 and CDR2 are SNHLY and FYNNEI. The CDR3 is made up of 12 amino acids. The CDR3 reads CASSQGKETQYF. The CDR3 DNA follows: TGTGCCAGCAGTCAGGGGAAGGAGACCCAGTACTTC.

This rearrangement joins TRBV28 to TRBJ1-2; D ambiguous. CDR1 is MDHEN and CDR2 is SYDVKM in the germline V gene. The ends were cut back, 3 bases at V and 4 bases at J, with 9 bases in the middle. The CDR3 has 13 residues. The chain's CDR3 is CASSFEGAYGYTF. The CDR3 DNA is TGTGCCAGCAGTTTCGAAGGAGCCTATGGCTACACCTTC.

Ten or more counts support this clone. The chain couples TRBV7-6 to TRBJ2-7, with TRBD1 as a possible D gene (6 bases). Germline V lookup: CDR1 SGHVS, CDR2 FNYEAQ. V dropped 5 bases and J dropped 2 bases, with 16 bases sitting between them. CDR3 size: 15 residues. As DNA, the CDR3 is TGTGCCAGCAGCGCAGGCTCGGGACACCCCTACGAGCAGTACTTC. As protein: CASSAGSGHPYEQYF.

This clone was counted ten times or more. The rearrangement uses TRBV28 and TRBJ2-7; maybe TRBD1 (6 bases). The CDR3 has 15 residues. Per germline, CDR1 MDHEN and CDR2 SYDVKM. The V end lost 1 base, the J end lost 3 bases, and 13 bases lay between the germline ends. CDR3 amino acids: CASSLLQGSGYEQYF. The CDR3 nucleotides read TGTGCCAGCAGTTTATTGCAGGGGTCCGGCTACGAGCAGTACTTC.

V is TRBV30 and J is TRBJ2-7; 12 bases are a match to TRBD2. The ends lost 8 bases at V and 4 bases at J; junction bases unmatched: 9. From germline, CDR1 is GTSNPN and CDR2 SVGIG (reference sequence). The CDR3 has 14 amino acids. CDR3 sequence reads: CAARTSGTFYEQYF. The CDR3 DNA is TGTGCCGCCCGGACTAGCGGGACCTTTTACGAGCAGTACTTC. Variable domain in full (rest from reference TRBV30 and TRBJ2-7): SQTIHQWPATLVQPVGSPLSLECTVEGTSNPNLYWYRQAAGRGLQLLFYSVGIGQISSEVPQNLSASRPQDRQFILSSKKLLLSDSGFYLCAARTSGTFYEQYFGPGTRLTVT.

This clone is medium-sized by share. The CDR3 reads CASSQGLATYYEQYF. The CDR3 coding sequence is TGCGCCAGCAGCCAGGGACTAGCTACCTACTACGAGCAGTACTTC. This chain connects TRBV5-1 to TRBJ2-7; 9 bases align to TRBD2. The V segment lost 4 bases and the J segment 3 bases; nucleotides outside the gene matches: 8. Per the germline V gene, CDR1 is SGHRS and CDR2 is YFSETQ. The CDR3 is made up of 15 amino acids.

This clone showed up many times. As DNA, the CDR3 is TGTGCCAGCAGCGTAGAGTTAGGGCTTGAAGCTTTCTTT. Its protein is CASSVELGLEAFF. This chain links TRBV9 with TRBJ1-1; D ambiguous. There are 13 residues in the CDR3. Germline values: CDR1 SGDLS, CDR2 YYNGEE. Trimming pared 0 bases from V and 7 bases from J, leaving 10 bases between. Variable domain in full (rest from reference TRBV9 and TRBJ1-1): DSGVTQTPKHLITATGQRVTLRCSPRSGDLSVYWYQQSLDQGLQFLIQYYNGEERAKGNILERFSAQQFPDLHSELNLSSLELGDSALYFCASSVELGLEAFFGQGTRLTVV.

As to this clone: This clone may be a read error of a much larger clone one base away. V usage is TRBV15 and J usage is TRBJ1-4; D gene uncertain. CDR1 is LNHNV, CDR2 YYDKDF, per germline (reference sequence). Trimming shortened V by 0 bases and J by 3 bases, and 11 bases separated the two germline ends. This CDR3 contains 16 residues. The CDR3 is CATSREQCRPNEKLFF. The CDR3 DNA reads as TGTGCCACCAGCAGAGAACAGTGTAGGCCTAATGAAAAACTGTTTTTT.

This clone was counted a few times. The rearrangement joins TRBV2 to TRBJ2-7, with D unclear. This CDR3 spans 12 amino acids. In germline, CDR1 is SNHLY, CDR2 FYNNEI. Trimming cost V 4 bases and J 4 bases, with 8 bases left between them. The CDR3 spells CASSVVVYEQYF. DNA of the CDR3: TGTGCCAGCAGTGTGGTAGTTTACGAGCAGTACTTC.

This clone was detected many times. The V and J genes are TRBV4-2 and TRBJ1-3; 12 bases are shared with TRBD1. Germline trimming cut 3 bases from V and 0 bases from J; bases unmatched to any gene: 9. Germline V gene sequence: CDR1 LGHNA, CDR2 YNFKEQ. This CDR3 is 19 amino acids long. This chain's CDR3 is CASSQPGTGGLPSGNTIYF. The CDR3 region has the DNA TGTGCCAGCAGCCAGCCCGGGACAGGGGGCCTTCCCTCTGGAAACACCATATATTTT.